Listed here are 29 T cell receptor beta chains from one sample, sequenced in a study of blood T cell repertoires in COVID-19. Repertoires were generated with immunoSEQ multiplex PCR, while TCRdb's copy carries only in-frame clones and drops some. The sample includes some 41,000 clones, 89% of them seen just once. The sequenced sample consisted of peripheral blood. The source is a man aged 70 or older with active COVID-19.

The rearrangement uses TRBV3-1 (or the pseudogene TRBV3-2) and TRBJ1-6; 9 nucleotides agree with TRBD1. The CDR3 has 21 amino acids. Unmatched junction bases numbered 13, after V lost 1 base and J lost 0 bases. The germline V gene has CDR1 LGHDT and CDR2 YNNKEL (reference sequence). This CDR3 is CASSQASSGTGTYSYNSPLHF. DNA of the CDR3: TGTGCCAGCAGCCAAGCATCATCCGGGACAGGGACGTACTCCTATAATTCACCCCTCCACTTT.

The chain combines TRBV7-2 with TRBJ2-3; 7 bases match TRBD2. The length of the CDR3 is 15 residues. Germline loops: CDR1 SGHTA, CDR2 FQGNSA. The junction had 2 bases not matched to a gene; V was cut back by 1 base and J by 1 base. CDR3 residues: CASSLVGGGTDTQYF. In DNA form, the CDR3 reads TGTGCCAGCAGCTTAGTGGGGGGGGGCACAGATACGCAGTATTTT.

The chain is built from TRBV27 and TRBJ2-7; 9 bases agree with TRBD1. J lost 3 bases, V lost 3 bases, and 12 bases had no gene match. This CDR3 comprises 17 residues. The germline CDR1 and CDR2 sequences are MNHEY and SMNVEV (reference sequence). This chain's CDR3 is CASSFDRGGVQNYEQYF. CDR3 nucleotides: TGTGCCAGCAGTTTTGACAGGGGGGGAGTCCAGAACTACGAGCAGTACTTC.

V gene TRBV7-2 combines with J gene TRBJ2-1, with D possibly matching TRBD2 (5 bases). Trimming left V 0 bases short and J 4 bases short, with 10 bases between. The CDR3 has 15 residues. Germline V lookup: CDR1 SGHTA, CDR2 FQGNSA. The CDR3, as DNA: TGTGCCAGCAGCTTAGCGAAAGGGAGTTACAATGAGCAGTTCTTC. Its translation: CASSLAKGSYNEQFF.

The chain uses TRBV6-6 and TRBJ1-4; D ambiguous. The CDR3 covers 13 residues. Trimming removed 8 bases from V and 0 bases from J, with 7 bases in between. CDR1 and CDR2 (germline): MNHNY, SVGAGI (reference sequence). CDR3 nucleotides: TGTGCCAGCCGTGGCACAACTAATGAAAAACTGTTTTTT. This codes for CASRGTTNEKLFF.

The chain links TRBV11-1 to TRBJ1-2; 7 nucleotides line up with TRBD1. CDR3 length: 14 residues. CDR1 is SGHAT and CDR2 is FQDESV in the germline V gene (reference sequence). J lost 1 base, V lost 4 bases, and 3 bases had no gene match. Here the CDR3 DNA reads TGTGCCAGCAGCTGGGACAGTGATAACTATGGCTACACCTTC. It encodes CASSWDSDNYGYTF.

The rearrangement joins TRBV6-5 to TRBJ1-2; TRBD1 aligns across 8 bases. This CDR3 region has 15 residues. The ends lost 6 bases at V and 6 bases at J; junction bases unmatched: 12. In germline, CDR1 is MNHEY, CDR2 SVGAGI. The CDR3 loop is CASRTPSGTGHGYTF. The CDR3 coding sequence is TGTGCCAGCAGGACCCCATCCGGGACAGGTCATGGCTACACCTTC.

V usage is TRBV4-1 and J usage is TRBJ2-7; TRBD1 agrees at 9 bases. The CDR3 contains 17 residues. V lost 0 bases to trimming and J lost 2 bases; unmatched junction nucleotides: 8. Germline values: CDR1 MGHRA, CDR2 YSYEKL. CDR3: CASSQDLGTGSPYEQYF. CDR3 DNA sequence: TGCGCCAGCAGCCAAGATCTGGGGACAGGGAGCCCCTACGAGCAGTACTTC.

This chain joins TRBV7-9 and TRBJ2-1; a possible D gene is TRBD2 (6 bases). Per germline, CDR1 SEHNR and CDR2 FQNEAQ (reference sequence). The CDR3 loop spans 13 amino acids. V shed 8 bases and J shed 0 bases, with 8 bases lying between them. CDR3 protein: CASAGSSYNEQFF. The CDR3 nucleotides are TGTGCCAGCGCCGGGAGCTCCTACAATGAGCAGTTCTTC.

The V call is TRBV7-9, the J call TRBJ1-1; TRBD1 aligns across 7 bases. Germline-derived CDR1 and CDR2 are SEHNR and FQNEAQ (reference sequence). This CDR3 is 13 amino acids long. This chain's CDR3 is CAGSSGGYTEAFF. CDR3 coding DNA: TGTGCGGGGAGTTCAGGGGGGTACACTGAAGCTTTCTTT.

The rearrangement links TRBV9 to TRBJ2-3, with 10 bases fitting TRBD2. Germline lookup yields CDR1 SGDLS and CDR2 YYNGEE. CDR3 length: 15 amino acids. After removal of 3 bases from V and 2 bases from J, the junction contained 3 bases not matched to a gene. This chain's CDR3 is CASSATSGDTDTQYF. The DNA for the CDR3 is TGTGCCAGCAGCGCAACTAGCGGGGACACAGATACGCAGTATTTT.

This clone was counted a few times. This chain uses TRBV19 with TRBJ2-2; D is uncertain. The germline V gene has CDR1 LNHDA and CDR2 SQIVND (reference sequence). CDR3 size: 16 residues. Trimming shortened V by 3 bases and J by 0 bases, and 11 bases separated the two germline ends. CDR3 coding DNA: TGTGCCAGTAGTATCCTCCAGACTGCGAACACCGGGGAGCTGTTTTTT. This sequence encodes CASSILQTANTGELFF.

The chain joins TRBV7-2 to TRBJ1-1, with D perhaps matching TRBD1 (5 bases). CDR3 length: 14 residues. V dropped 0 bases and J dropped 5 bases, with 10 bases sitting between them. CDR1 is SGHTA and CDR2 is FQGNSA in the germline V gene. The CDR3 reads CASSLAGEVTEAFF. Written as DNA, the CDR3 is TGTGCCAGCAGCTTAGCGGGGGAGGTTACTGAAGCTTTCTTT.

This rearrangement joins TRBV7-3 to TRBJ2-1, with TRBD2 matching 12 bases. Germline CDR1 and CDR2: SGHTA and FQGTGA. V trimming: 4 bases; J trimming: 9 bases; junction bases outside the gene matches: 7. The CDR3 is 15 residues long. The CDR3 loop reads CASSSPSGGAVEQFF. The CDR3 region has the DNA TGTGCCAGCAGCTCGCCTAGCGGGGGGGCCGTTGAGCAGTTCTTC.

V and J are TRBV20-1 and TRBJ2-7; D is possibly TRBD1 (5 bases). Germline V gene lookup returns CDR1 DFQATT and CDR2 SNEGSKA (reference sequence). The CDR3 spans 11 residues. V lost 4 bases to trimming and J lost 4 bases, with 8 bases between them. CDR3 DNA: TGCAGTGCTAAAGGGGCATACGAGCAGTACTTC. Protein sequence: CSAKGAYEQYF.

The genes are TRBV6-5 and TRBJ1-5; no clear D. The germline CDR1 and CDR2 sequences are MNHEY and SVGAGI. The V and J ends lost 7 bases and 1 base respectively, with 5 bases between them. The CDR3 has 12 residues. The CDR3 DNA is TGTGCCAGCACAAAAAGCAATCAGCCCCAGCATTTT. The encoded protein is CASTKSNQPQHF.

This chain joins TRBV7-9 and TRBJ1-6; 7 bases are a match to TRBD1. V lost 4 bases to trimming and J lost 8 bases; unmatched junction nucleotides: 11. The CDR3 consists of 16 residues. Germline CDR1 and CDR2: SEHNR and FQNEAQ (reference sequence). This CDR3 is CASSSDRARVDSPLHF. For the CDR3, the DNA is TGTGCCAGCAGCTCAGACAGGGCTAGAGTGGATTCACCCCTCCACTTT.

This clone has a single count. The chain combines TRBV3-1 (or the pseudogene TRBV3-2) with TRBJ2-7, with TRBD2 identical over 7 bases. The germline gives CDR1 LGHDT, CDR2 YNNKEL (reference sequence). Trimming cost V 6 bases and J 0 bases; bases outside gene matches: 8. This CDR3 has 15 residues. The DNA of the CDR3 is TGTGCCAGCAGGCCGCGGGGGAGGAGCTCCTACGAGCAGTACTTC. Translated: CASRPRGRSSYEQYF.

V gene TRBV18 combines with J gene TRBJ2-5; a possible D gene is TRBD2 (6 bases). Looked up from germline, CDR1 is KGHSH and CDR2 is LQKENI. Deletions cut 1 base from V and 1 base from J, with 13 bases between. There are 16 residues in the CDR3. The CDR3 coding sequence is TGTGCCAGCTCACCACTCCCGGCGGGGCGCCAAGAGACCCAGTACTTC. This encodes CASSPLPAGRQETQYF.

The chain has TRBV5-5 and TRBJ2-5; maybe TRBD1 (5 bases). The CDR3 is made up of 13 amino acids. The ends were cut back, 1 base at V and 3 bases at J, with 7 bases in the middle. In germline, CDR1 is SGHKS, CDR2 YYEKEE (reference sequence). The CDR3 DNA follows: TGTGCCAGCAGCTTGTCAGGGAAAGAGACCCAGTACTTC. Translation: CASSLSGKETQYF.

The V call is TRBV19, the J call TRBJ2-1; the D gene is possibly TRBD1 (5 bases). The V end lost 4 bases, the J end lost 6 bases, and 7 bases lay between the germline ends. From germline, CDR1 is LNHDA and CDR2 SQIVND (reference sequence). The CDR3 runs to 12 residues. DNA for the CDR3: TGTGCCAGTAGTAACCAGGGCAATGAGCAGTTCTTC. Translating gives CASSNQGNEQFF.

V gene TRBV7-3 combines with J gene TRBJ2-2; 9 bases line up with TRBD2. CDR1 and CDR2 (germline): SGHTA, FQGTGA. J lost 4 bases, V lost 4 bases, and 7 bases had no gene match. There are 16 residues in the CDR3. The CDR3 nucleotides are TGTGCCAGCAGCTCTTCTAGCGGGGCTCGCACCGGGGAGCTGTTTTTT. Protein product: CASSSSSGARTGELFF.

The rearrangement joins TRBV11-3 to TRBJ2-5, with TRBD2 matching over 16 bases. V lost 3 bases to trimming and J lost 0 bases; unmatched junction nucleotides: 1. The CDR3 is made up of 17 amino acids. Germline CDR1 SGHNT, CDR2 YENEEA. This chain's CDR3 is CASSLGLAGGNQETQYF. The CDR3 DNA follows: TGTGCCAGCAGCTTGGGACTAGCGGGGGGGAACCAAGAGACCCAGTACTTC.

This chain uses TRBV19 with TRBJ2-3, with 8 bases aligning to TRBD1. Germline CDR1 and CDR2: LNHDA and SQIVND (reference sequence). After removal of 5 bases from V and 4 bases from J, the junction contained 8 bases not matched to a gene. This CDR3 region has 15 residues. The CDR3 loop is CASSPDRVGSDTQYF. Here the CDR3 DNA reads TGTGCCAGTAGTCCGGACAGGGTAGGGTCAGATACGCAGTATTTT.

V is TRBV7-2 and J is TRBJ1-1, with D tentatively TRBD1 (6 bases). The CDR3 runs to 15 residues. Deletions cut 1 base from V and 3 bases from J, with 12 bases between. In germline, CDR1 is SGHTA, CDR2 FQGNSA. CDR3 sequence reads: CASSLVHNRDTEAFF. In DNA form, the CDR3 reads TGTGCCAGCAGCTTAGTACATAACAGGGACACTGAAGCTTTCTTT.

The rearrangement uses TRBV11-3 and TRBJ2-3; 7 nucleotides match TRBD1. From germline, CDR1 is SGHNT and CDR2 YENEEA. This CDR3 has 16 residues. V was pared by 5 bases and J by 1 base, with 9 bases of the junction left unmatched. In DNA form, the CDR3 reads TGTGCCAGCAGCCTTCGGACAGGACGGGGCACAGATACGCAGTATTTT. Its translation is CASSLRTGRGTDTQYF.

The chain links TRBV2 to TRBJ2-6; perhaps TRBD1 as D (5 bases). CDR1 is SNHLY, CDR2 FYNNEI, per germline. The CDR3 has 14 residues. V lost 7 bases to trimming and J lost 4 bases, with 11 bases between them. CDR3 DNA sequence: TGTGCCAGCAAGCAGGGCACCGGGGCCAACGTCCTGACTTTC. Amino acids: CASKQGTGANVLTF.

This chain links TRBV5-1 with TRBJ2-7; TRBD1 matches at 7 bases. The CDR3 extends over 15 amino acids. Germline V CDR1 and CDR2: SGHRS, YFSETQ. The ends lost 3 bases at V and 5 bases at J; junction bases unmatched: 11. The CDR3 bases are TGCGCCAGCAGCTCCGGACAGGACCTTCTCGACGAGCAGTACTTC. It encodes CASSSGQDLLDEQYF.

This clone appeared a single time. The gene calls are TRBV6-2 or TRBV6-3 and TRBJ1-2; D is undetermined. Trimming took off 2 bases at V and 2 bases at J, with 9 bases between the two ends. The CDR3 contains 14 residues. CDR1 and CDR2 from the germline V gene are MNHEY and SVGEGT. The CDR3 protein is CASSYVSLNYGYTF. The CDR3, as DNA: TGTGCCAGCAGTTACGTGAGCCTAAACTATGGCTACACCTTC.